Below are 29 T cell receptor beta chains sequenced from a single sample in a study of T-cell memory formation after mild COVID-19. TCRdb reprocessed the 5' RACE reads via MiXCR and lists one record per CDR3 protein. The profile shows about 170,000 distinct CDR3 sequences, 13% of them singletons. The sample consisted of PBMCs or a T cell subset sorted from them (not recorded which). These receptors were taken from a man younger than 35 who had mild COVID-19 (a few samples of this study predate the infection). Cell type and time point are not known.

The chain carries TRBV12-3 or TRBV12-4 and TRBJ1-4; no clear D gene. This CDR3 comprises 11 residues. Trimming stripped 8 bases from V and 7 bases from J, with 8 bases between. In DNA, the CDR3 is TGTGCCAGCGGCCGAAGTGAAAAACTGTTTTTT. Its translation: CASGRSEKLFF.

This chain joins TRBV20-1 and TRBJ1-4, with D uncertain. CDR3 length: 11 residues. CDR1 DFQATT and CDR2 SNEGSKA come from the germline V gene (reference sequence). The CDR3 DNA reads as TGCACCATCAAGGTTGCGGGAAAACTGTTTTTT. This codes for CTIKVAGKLFF.

The V call is TRBV7-2, the J call TRBJ2-7, with 8 bases identical to TRBD1. V lost 1 base, J lost 0 bases, and 11 bases stayed unmatched. Germline V lookup: CDR1 SGHTA, CDR2 FQGNSA. This CDR3 has 18 residues. As DNA, the CDR3 is TGTGCCAGCAGCTTAGGGACAGGGCTTGTTAGGCGCTCCTACGAGCAGTACTTC. Its translation is CASSLGTGLVRRSYEQYF.

The chain has TRBV7-3 and TRBJ1-1; D gene uncertain. V shed 5 bases and J shed 0 bases, with 16 bases lying between them. CDR3 length equals 16 residues. CDR1 and CDR2 from the germline V gene are SGHTA and FQGTGA. CDR3 in amino acids: CASSKGATRMNTEAFF. For the CDR3, the DNA is TGTGCCAGCAGCAAGGGAGCAACTAGAATGAACACTGAAGCTTTCTTT.

This clonotype has only a few counts. The chain is built from TRBV5-1 and TRBJ2-7; no clear D gene. Per the germline V gene, CDR1 is SGHRS and CDR2 is YFSETQ. The CDR3 has 14 residues. Trimming pared 2 bases from V and 0 bases from J, leaving 9 bases between. The CDR3 loop reads CASSFGQSSYEQYF. CDR3 in DNA: TGCGCCAGCAGCTTCGGGCAGTCCTCCTACGAGCAGTACTTC.

The table lists this clonotype with a few counts. The rearrangement links TRBV7-6 to TRBJ1-2, with D possibly matching TRBD1 (6 bases). Between the trimmed V and J ends, which lost 5 bases and 7 bases, there was a span of 11 bases. Germline V CDR1 and CDR2: SGHVS, FNYEAQ. The CDR3 contains 12 residues. CDR3 amino acids: CASSMTGFGYTF. The CDR3, as DNA: TGTGCCAGCAGCATGACAGGTTTTGGCTACACCTTC.

This clonotype was recorded at least ten times. The chain recombines TRBV5-1 with TRBJ2-2; no firm D call. The CDR3 loop spans 12 amino acids. The V gene lost 4 bases and the J gene lost 2 bases, with 3 bases spanning the gap. Germline V CDR1 and CDR2: SGHRS, YFSETQ. The CDR3 DNA is TGCGCCAGCAGCCGAAACACCGGGGAGCTGTTTTTT. It specifies CASSRNTGELFF.

This chain uses TRBV7-9 with TRBJ2-2, with D perhaps being TRBD1 or TRBD2 (5 bases each). Trimming pared 5 bases from V and 6 bases from J, leaving 13 bases between. Germline loops: CDR1 SEHNR, CDR2 FQNEAQ (reference sequence). The CDR3 covers 14 residues. The CDR3 loop is CASSHEWDPGELFF. The DNA of the CDR3 is TGTGCCAGCAGCCATGAGTGGGACCCCGGGGAGCTGTTTTTT.

V usage is TRBV20-1 and J usage is TRBJ2-7; the match to TRBD2 covers 9 bases. With V trimmed by 3 bases and J by 2 bases, 5 bases remained unmatched. Germline assignment: CDR1 DFQATT and CDR2 SNEGSKA (reference sequence). The CDR3 runs to 14 residues. Written as DNA, the CDR3 is TGCAGTGCTAGTGGACTAGCGAATCCCTACGAGCAGTACTTC. Its translation: CSASGLANPYEQYF.

The chain has TRBV5-1 and TRBJ2-7, with 8 positions matching TRBD1. Germline trimming cut 5 bases from V and 6 bases from J; bases unmatched to any gene: 7. The V gene's germline CDR1 is SGHRS and CDR2 YFSETQ. The CDR3 consists of 13 residues. DNA for the CDR3: TGCGCCAGCAGGGCCCAGGGGGCGGGCGAGCAGTACTTC. Encoded protein: CASRAQGAGEQYF.

This clonotype appeared many times. V is TRBV7-2 and J is TRBJ1-5; possible D gene TRBD1, 6 bases. The CDR3 loop spans 13 amino acids. CDR1 and CDR2 from the germline V gene are SGHTA and FQGNSA. Trimming cost V 4 bases and J 2 bases, with 6 bases left between them. CDR3 sequence (DNA): TGTGCCAGCAGCTACAGGGGCAATCAGCCCCAGCATTTT. Translating it yields CASSYRGNQPQHF.

The chain joins TRBV5-4 to TRBJ2-1; 11 nucleotides agree with TRBD1. Trimming at V came to 0 bases and at J to 4 bases, leaving 0 bases not matched to a gene. Germline-derived CDR1 and CDR2 are SGHNT and YYREEE (reference sequence). CDR3 length: 15 amino acids. As DNA, the CDR3 is TGTGCCAGCAGCTTGGGGGACAGGGGGTACAATGAGCAGTTCTTC. This codes for CASSLGDRGYNEQFF. The whole variable domain, filled in from reference TRBV5-4 and TRBJ2-1, reads ETGVTQSPTHLIKTRGQQVTLRCSSQSGHNTVSWYQQALGQGPQFIFQYYREEENGRGNFPPRFSGLQFPNYSSELNVNALELDDSALYLCASSLGDRGYNEQFFGPGTRLTVL.

This sequence joins TRBV6-6 and TRBJ1-1; 8 positions agree with TRBD1. The CDR3 is made up of 13 amino acids. The germline CDR1 and CDR2 sequences are MNHNY and SVGAGI (reference sequence). Unmatched junction bases numbered 5, after V lost 6 bases and J lost 5 bases. In nucleotides, the CDR3 is TGTGCCAGCAGGGATCAGGGGGCGACTGAAGCTTTCTTT. It translates to CASRDQGATEAFF.

This clonotype has a handful of counts. The rearrangement uses TRBV28 and TRBJ2-5; the D gene could be TRBD1 or TRBD2 (5 bases each). Trimming cost V 7 bases and J 3 bases, with 12 bases left between them. CDR3 length equals 13 residues. CDR1 MDHEN and CDR2 SYDVKM come from the germline V gene. The CDR3 sequence is CASTLGGKETQYF. The CDR3 nucleotides are TGTGCCAGCACCCTTGGGGGAAAAGAGACCCAGTACTTC.

This rearrangement joins TRBV12-3 or TRBV12-4 to TRBJ2-1; no firm D call. The germline V and J ends were trimmed by 5 bases and 2 bases, with 16 bases remaining between them. The CDR3 has 16 amino acids. In DNA form, the CDR3 reads TGTGCCAGCAGTCTCTGGACCAGCCCACCCTACAATGAGCAGTTCTTC. Amino acid sequence: CASSLWTSPPYNEQFF.

In this sample, this clonotype turned up a few times. V usage is TRBV4-3 and J usage is TRBJ1-2; D gene uncertain. This CDR3 comprises 16 residues. CDR1 and CDR2 (germline): LGHNA, YSLEER. V lost 4 bases to trimming and J lost 4 bases, with 19 bases between them. CDR3 sequence reads: CASSPVHFDLSYGYTF. Written as DNA, the CDR3 is TGCGCCAGCAGCCCCGTCCACTTTGACCTTTCCTATGGCTACACCTTC.

Many counts were recorded for this clonotype. The DNA of the CDR3 is TGCAGTGCTAGAGAATCGTCAAGGGCAGACGAGCAGTACGTC. It yields the protein CSARESSRADEQYV. This chain uses TRBV20-1 with TRBJ2-7, with D hard to call. This CDR3 contains 14 residues. The germline V and J ends were trimmed by 0 bases and 5 bases, with 14 bases remaining between them. Germline loops: CDR1 DFQATT, CDR2 SNEGSKA (reference sequence).

This clonotype was seen a few times. The chain links TRBV6-1 to TRBJ2-3; TRBD2 agrees at 11 bases. The length of the CDR3 is 15 residues. CDR1 and CDR2 (germline): MNHNS, SASEGT. The V and J ends lost 6 bases and 4 bases, in that order; junction bases with no gene match: 6. The CDR3 region has the DNA TGTGCCAGCAGGACCCTAGCGGGGGGTCCAGATACGCAGTATTTT. Translating gives CASRTLAGGPDTQYF.

V and J are TRBV6-6 and TRBJ1-5; 8 nucleotides line up with TRBD1. V lost 8 bases and J lost 4; bases outside the gene matches: 10. The CDR3 totals 15 residues. Germline CDR1 reads MNHNY; CDR2 reads SVGAGI (reference sequence). The CDR3, as DNA: TGTGCCAGCGACGACGGGACAGGAGGAAATCAGCCCCAGCATTTT. Protein: CASDDGTGGNQPQHF.

The V gene is TRBV7-2, the J gene TRBJ2-3, with TRBD2 identical over 16 bases. With V trimmed by 8 bases and J by 4 bases, 9 bases remained unmatched. The CDR3 loop spans 17 amino acids. Germline loops: CDR1 SGHTA, CDR2 FQGNSA. DNA for the CDR3: TGTGCCAGCGCAGGGACTAGCGGGGGGGCCCGCCCAGATACGCAGTATTTT. Its translation is CASAGTSGGARPDTQYF.

This clonotype was found once. The rearrangement uses TRBV7-2 and TRBJ2-1; the match to TRBD2 covers 7 bases. The CDR3 loop spans 15 amino acids. CDR1 is SGHTA, CDR2 FQGNSA, per germline. With 2 bases clipped from V and 8 bases from J, the junction kept 9 bases outside the gene matches. CDR3 DNA sequence: TGTGCCAGCAGCTTACAAGCGGGGCGGGGCGATGAGCAGTTCTTC. Translation: CASSLQAGRGDEQFF.

This chain connects TRBV29-1 to TRBJ1-5; 8 bases fit TRBD1. The germline V gene has CDR1 SQVTM and CDR2 ANQGSEA. The CDR3 has 13 amino acids. V was pared by 4 bases and J by 5 bases, with 4 bases of the junction left unmatched. The CDR3 is CSVGEQGDQPQHF. The CDR3 nucleotides are TGCAGCGTTGGTGAACAGGGGGATCAGCCCCAGCATTTT.

This clonotype showed up many times. The chain employs TRBV20-1 and TRBJ2-5, with 9 bases that match TRBD1. In germline, CDR1 is DFQATT, CDR2 SNEGSKA (reference sequence). J lost 5 bases, V lost 6 bases, and 10 bases had no gene match. The CDR3 has 14 residues. DNA of the CDR3: TGCAGTGCACCAAGCCCAGGGACAGGGGAGACCCAGTACTTC. Its translation: CSAPSPGTGETQYF.

V is TRBV28 and J is TRBJ1-6; perhaps TRBD1 as D (5 bases). Trimming pared 8 bases from V and 10 bases from J, leaving 15 bases between. The CDR3 consists of 13 residues. The germline gives CDR1 MDHEN, CDR2 SYDVKM. DNA of the CDR3: TGTGCCAGCCGGCCAGGGAAAGGGTCACCCCTCCACTTT. Its translation: CASRPGKGSPLHF.

This clonotype has a count of ten or more. V and J are TRBV7-9 and TRBJ2-2; D uncertain. Germline values: CDR1 SEHNR, CDR2 FQNEAQ (reference sequence). V shed 4 bases and J shed 4 bases, with 22 bases lying between them. The CDR3 contains 18 residues. CDR3 in DNA: TGTGCCAGCAGCTCCCGACCGATGCCAGGTTCCGCCACCGGGGAGCTGTTTTTT. Protein product: CASSSRPMPGSATGELFF.

This chain connects TRBV5-1 to TRBJ1-1; 8 bases line up with TRBD1. Trimming removed 7 bases from V and 8 bases from J; junction bases left unmatched: 10. CDR1 and CDR2 (germline): SGHRS, YFSETQ. This CDR3 is 13 amino acids long. The CDR3 DNA is TGCGCCAGCGTATACGACCAGGGGGCGGAAGCTTTCTTT. The encoded protein is CASVYDQGAEAFF.

A few counts support this clonotype. The chain is built from TRBV20-1 and TRBJ1-2; TRBD1 matches at 7 bases. The CDR3 runs to 15 residues. Germline V CDR1 and CDR2: DFQATT, SNEGSKA (reference sequence). J lost 0 bases, V lost 3 bases, and 7 bases had no gene match. The CDR3 coding sequence is TGCAGTGCTAGTGAGGGGGCGCTGACTAACTATGGCTACACCTTC. Translation gives CSASEGALTNYGYTF.

This clonotype came up a few times. The rearrangement uses TRBV9 and TRBJ2-2; tentatively, D is TRBD2 (6 bases). CDR1 SGDLS and CDR2 YYNGEE come from the germline V gene. The CDR3 has 17 amino acids. With 4 bases removed from V and 4 bases from J, the gap between germline ends came to 20 bases. In DNA, the CDR3 is TGTGCCAGCAGCCTCGGGGGAAACTTTCAGGGCACCGGGGAGCTGTTTTTT. This sequence encodes CASSLGGNFQGTGELFF. The whole variable domain, filled in from reference TRBV9 and TRBJ2-2, reads DSGVTQTPKHLITATGQRVTLRCSPRSGDLSVYWYQQSLDQGLQFLIQYYNGEERAKGNILERFSAQQFPDLHSELNLSSLELGDSALYFCASSLGGNFQGTGELFFGEGSRLTVL.

This chain uses TRBV3-1 with TRBJ1-3, with unresolved D. V was pared by 3 bases and J by 3 bases, with 9 bases between. This CDR3 contains 14 residues. Germline-derived CDR1 and CDR2 are LGHDT and YNNKEL (reference sequence). The CDR3 protein is CASSQSGVGNTIYF. The CDR3 DNA is TGTGCCAGCAGCCAGAGCGGGGTTGGAAACACCATATATTTT.